The 19 T cell receptor beta chains given below trace back to one sample, sequenced in a study of control samples from healthy donors and cancer patients. The repertoire was sequenced with immunoSEQ multiplex PCR; TCRdb's copy has only in-frame clones and lacks some. The sample carries 65,000 to 80,000 clones, around 86% recorded once. Sequenced material: PBMCs. The receptors stem from a woman aged 45-60 years with colorectal cancer.

The rearrangement uses TRBV18 and TRBJ1-1; a weak D match, TRBD1 (5 bases). V lost 3 bases to trimming and J lost 3 bases, with 8 bases between them. Germline CDR1 is KGHSH and CDR2 is LQKENI. This CDR3 spans 13 amino acids. As DNA, the CDR3 is TGTGCCAGCTCACCCAACAGGTACACTGAAGCTTTCTTT. Translating gives CASSPNRYTEAFF.

The chain uses TRBV3-1 (or the pseudogene TRBV3-2) and TRBJ1-2, with 8 positions matching TRBD1. V lost 2 bases to trimming and J lost 7 bases; unmatched junction nucleotides: 6. CDR3 length: 14 residues. Looked up from germline, CDR1 is LGHDT and CDR2 is YNNKEL (reference sequence). The DNA for the CDR3 is TGTGCCAGCAGCCAAAAGGTGACAGGGGTTGGCTACACCTTC. Its translation is CASSQKVTGVGYTF.

The V and J genes are TRBV5-1 and TRBJ2-5; no firm D call. CDR3 length: 16 residues. CDR1 and CDR2 from the germline V gene are SGHRS and YFSETQ. V lost 0 bases and J lost 5, with 17 bases in between. DNA of the CDR3: TGCGCCAGCAGCTTGGTCTCTGTCTATCCCACCGAGACCCAGTACTTC. Its translation: CASSLVSVYPTETQYF.

The chain recombines TRBV3-1 (or the pseudogene TRBV3-2) with TRBJ1-2, with 10 bases that match TRBD1. The CDR3 runs 13 residues. Germline CDR1 and CDR2: LGHDT and YNNKEL (reference sequence). V lost 4 bases to trimming and J lost 8 bases; unmatched junction nucleotides: 4. DNA of the CDR3: TGTGCCAGCAGCCTTGGGACAGGGGACGGCTACACCTTC. This codes for CASSLGTGDGYTF.

V gene TRBV6-2 or TRBV6-3 combines with J gene TRBJ2-3, with D possibly being TRBD1 or TRBD2 (5 bases each). With 5 bases removed from V and 1 base from J, the gap between germline ends came to 16 bases. CDR1 MNHEY and CDR2 SVGEGT come from the germline V gene. This CDR3 is built from 16 residues. The CDR3 DNA is TGTGCCAGCAGTCCCTCCGGGACGATCGGCACAGATACGCAGTATTTT. It encodes CASSPSGTIGTDTQYF.

This sequence joins TRBV2 and TRBJ2-1, with no clear D. CDR3 size: 16 residues. The germline V gene encodes CDR1 SNHLY and CDR2 FYNNEI. V lost 1 base and J lost 3, with 13 bases in between. The CDR3 loop reads CASSEGPGRGYNEQFF. The CDR3 DNA reads TGTGCCAGCAGTGAAGGGCCGGGTCGAGGCTACAATGAGCAGTTCTTC.

The V and J genes are TRBV7-8 and TRBJ2-7; 11 nucleotides match TRBD1. The ends lost 3 bases at V and 3 bases at J; junction bases unmatched: 4. This CDR3 comprises 15 residues. The V gene's germline CDR1 is SGHVS and CDR2 FQNEAQ. CDR3 residues: CASSLGQGVFYEQYV. CDR3 nucleotide sequence: TGTGCCAGCAGCTTGGGACAGGGGGTTTTCTACGAGCAGTACGTC.

The chain combines TRBV10-2 with TRBJ1-1; D is perhaps TRBD1 (5 bases). CDR1 is WSHSY and CDR2 is SAAADI in the germline V gene. The V end was cut by 1 base, the J end by 1 base, with 13 bases between. The CDR3 length is 16 residues. CDR3 region: CASSELPYTGNTEAFF. In DNA, the CDR3 is TGCGCCAGCAGTGAGTTGCCATATACAGGGAACACTGAAGCTTTCTTT.

CDR3 residues: CASSQDIVKGLMNTEAFF. The CDR3 DNA reads as TGCGCCAGCAGCCAAGATATCGTGAAGGGACTGATGAACACTGAAGCTTTCTTT. The J gene is TRBJ1-1, the V gene TRBV4-3; possible D gene TRBD1, 5 bases. This CDR3 has 18 residues. The V gene's germline CDR1 is LGHNA and CDR2 YSLEER. Trimming took off 0 bases at V and 0 bases at J, with 17 bases between the two ends.

This chain connects TRBV3-1 (or the pseudogene TRBV3-2) to TRBJ2-1, with a tentative D call TRBD2 (7 bases). The germline V and J ends were trimmed by 1 base and 10 bases, with 17 bases remaining between them. CDR3 size: 15 residues. The germline CDR1 and CDR2 sequences are LGHDT and YNNKEL (reference sequence). The CDR3 loop is CASSQARAGAGEQFF. As DNA, the CDR3 is TGTGCCAGCAGCCAAGCTCGGGCGGGGGCAGGAGAGCAGTTCTTC.

V usage is TRBV9 and J usage is TRBJ2-2; 9 positions agree with TRBD1. V lost 3 bases to trimming and J lost 4 bases; unmatched junction nucleotides: 4. Germline loops: CDR1 SGDLS, CDR2 YYNGEE. The CDR3 has 15 amino acids. The CDR3 here is CASSARDRATGELFF. The CDR3 DNA sequence: TGTGCCAGCAGCGCCCGGGACAGGGCCACCGGGGAGCTGTTTTTT.

The DNA for the CDR3 is TGTGCCAGCAGTCCCGGGACAGGGGTTAGGCAGCCCCAGCATTTT. Amino acids: CASSPGTGVRQPQHF. The chain has TRBV27 and TRBJ1-5; 10 nucleotides agree with TRBD1. This CDR3 has 15 residues. Looked up from germline, CDR1 is MNHEY and CDR2 is SMNVEV (reference sequence). Unmatched junction bases numbered 8, after V lost 5 bases and J lost 7 bases.

The chain links TRBV13 to TRBJ1-6, with TRBD1 as a possible D gene (5 bases). V was trimmed by 0 bases and J by 4 bases, leaving 13 bases between them. This CDR3 region has 17 residues. Per the germline V gene, CDR1 is PRHDT and CDR2 is FYEKMQ (reference sequence). The chain's CDR3 is CASSLGRGTGYNSPLHF. In DNA, the CDR3 is TGTGCCAGCAGCTTAGGCCGAGGGACCGGATATAATTCACCCCTCCACTTT.

The rearrangement links TRBV27 to TRBJ1-6; perhaps TRBD1 as D (5 bases). The V gene lost 2 bases and the J gene lost 3 bases, with 11 bases spanning the gap. This CDR3 contains 16 residues. Germline CDR1 is MNHEY and CDR2 is SMNVEV (reference sequence). The CDR3 coding sequence is TGTGCCAGCAGTTTAATTGGGGGATACTATAATTCACCCCTCCACTTT. It encodes CASSLIGGYYNSPLHF.

The chain joins TRBV7-3 to TRBJ1-6; D remains ambiguous. The V end lost 1 base, the J end lost 7 bases, and 8 bases lay between the germline ends. Germline CDR1 is SGHTA and CDR2 is FQGTGA. This CDR3 has 14 residues. This CDR3 reads CASSLNGRNSPLHF. The DNA of the CDR3 is TGTGCCAGCAGCTTAAATGGGAGAAATTCACCCCTCCACTTT.

This clone rates as medium-sized. The chain couples TRBV5-5 to TRBJ1-1; no definite D call. Germline CDR1 is SGHKS and CDR2 is YYEKEE (reference sequence). V was trimmed by 2 bases and J by 1 base, leaving 9 bases between them. The CDR3 totals 14 residues. The chain's CDR3 is CASSFLDWNTEAFF. The CDR3 coding sequence is TGTGCCAGCAGCTTTTTAGACTGGAACACTGAAGCTTTCTTT.

V is TRBV7-2 and J is TRBJ2-3, with 9 bases fitting TRBD1. V gave up 4 bases and J gave up 5 bases; unmatched junction bases: 7. CDR3 size: 15 residues. Per the germline V gene, CDR1 is SGHTA and CDR2 is FQGNSA. The CDR3 coding sequence is TGTGCCAGCAGCTCACAGGGGGCGCTTAGAGATACGCAGTATTTT. Translated: CASSSQGALRDTQYF.

The V call is TRBV5-1, the J call TRBJ2-1; TRBD1 matches 9 bases. V trimming: 0 bases; J trimming: 7 bases; junction bases outside the gene matches: 2. Germline lookup yields CDR1 SGHRS and CDR2 YFSETQ. The CDR3 loop spans 14 amino acids. CDR3 nucleotides: TGCGCCAGCAGCTTGGGGACAGGGGAGAATGAGCAGTTCTTC. Protein: CASSLGTGENEQFF.

V usage is TRBV5-6 and J usage is TRBJ2-6; possibly TRBD1 or TRBD2 for D (5 bases each). The CDR3 spans 14 residues. In germline, CDR1 is SGHDT, CDR2 YYEEEE. Trimming took off 5 bases at V and 2 bases at J, with 8 bases between the two ends. In nucleotides, the CDR3 is TGTGCCAGCAGGAGGGGTGCTGGGGCCAACGTCCTGACTTTC. Translating gives CASRRGAGANVLTF.